This T cell receptor (beta chain) was identified in a study of T cell repertoires in aging, cancer and after chemotherapy. Study overall: Over several months to years, re-sampled healthy donor repertoires clearly shared clones. Study findings and constraints: In each cancer cohort, median generation probability increased across chemotherapy, suggesting thymic output rebounded. Age-matched healthy donors had significantly more diverse, less clonal blood TCR repertoires than untreated cancer patients. In cancer patients, declining TCR diversity with age involved lost richness and lost evenness.

Multiplex touch-down PCR with TRB-A/B primers amplified rearranged V-D-J TRB sequences. TCRdb independently ran MiXCR on the multiplex PCR reads; one entry per CDR3 protein. The sample has about 5,500 distinct CDR3 sequences, around 28% seen once. Amplification of TCR beta used genomic DNA extracted from peripheral blood. Concerning this clonotype itself: Its antigen remains unidentified.

Germline V CDR1 and CDR2: LNHDA, SQIVND (reference sequence). The CDR3 consists of 14 residues. The germline V and J ends were trimmed by 9 bases and 7 bases, with 19 bases remaining between them. V and J are TRBV19 and TRBJ1-5; tentatively, D is TRBD1 (6 bases). The source is a human donor in good health. Material: blood. CDR3 region: CASREWGRRQPQHF. The CDR3 DNA sequence: TGTGCCAGCAGAGAATGGGGGCGCAGGCAGCCCCAGCATTTT.